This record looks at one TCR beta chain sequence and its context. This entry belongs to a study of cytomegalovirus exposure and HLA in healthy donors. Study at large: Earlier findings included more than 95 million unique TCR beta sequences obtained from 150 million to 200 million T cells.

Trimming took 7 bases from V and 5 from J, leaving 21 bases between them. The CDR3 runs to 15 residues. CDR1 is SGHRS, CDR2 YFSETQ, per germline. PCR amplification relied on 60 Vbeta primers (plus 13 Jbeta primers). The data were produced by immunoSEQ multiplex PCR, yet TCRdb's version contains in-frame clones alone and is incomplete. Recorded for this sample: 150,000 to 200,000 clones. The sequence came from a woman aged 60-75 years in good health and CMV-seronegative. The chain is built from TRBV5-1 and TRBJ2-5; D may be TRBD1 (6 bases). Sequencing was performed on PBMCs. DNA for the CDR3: TGCGCCAGCTCAGCTTCGGGACAATCTGTCGAGACCCAGTACTTC. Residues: CASSASGQSVETQYF. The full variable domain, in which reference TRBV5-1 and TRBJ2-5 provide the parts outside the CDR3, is KAGVTQTPRYLIKTRGQQVTLSCSPISGHRSVSWYQQTPGQGLQFLFEYFSETQRNKGNFPGRFSGRQFSNSRSEMNVSTLELGDSALYLCASSASGQSVETQYFGPGTRLLVL.